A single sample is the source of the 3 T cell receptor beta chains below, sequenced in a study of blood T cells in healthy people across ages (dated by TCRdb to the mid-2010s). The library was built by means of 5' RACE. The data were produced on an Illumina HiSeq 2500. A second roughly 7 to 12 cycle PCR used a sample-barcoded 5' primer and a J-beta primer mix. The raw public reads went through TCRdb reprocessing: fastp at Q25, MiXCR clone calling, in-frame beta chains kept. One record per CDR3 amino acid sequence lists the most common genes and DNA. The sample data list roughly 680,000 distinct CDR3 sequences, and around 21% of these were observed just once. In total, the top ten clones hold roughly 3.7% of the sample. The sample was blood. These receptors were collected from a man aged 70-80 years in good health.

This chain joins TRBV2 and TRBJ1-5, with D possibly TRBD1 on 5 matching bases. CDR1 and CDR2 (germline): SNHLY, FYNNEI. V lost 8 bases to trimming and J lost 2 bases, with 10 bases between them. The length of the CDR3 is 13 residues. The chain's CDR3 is CASQGGGNQPQHF. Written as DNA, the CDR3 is TGTGCCAGCCAGGGTGGCGGCAATCAGCCCCAGCATTTT.

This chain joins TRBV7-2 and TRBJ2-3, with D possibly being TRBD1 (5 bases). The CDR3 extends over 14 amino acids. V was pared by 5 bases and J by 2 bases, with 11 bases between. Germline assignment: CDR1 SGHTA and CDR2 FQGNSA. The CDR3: CASSLRGATDTQYF. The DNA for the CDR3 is TGTGCCAGCAGCCTAAGGGGTGCCACAGATACGCAGTATTTT.

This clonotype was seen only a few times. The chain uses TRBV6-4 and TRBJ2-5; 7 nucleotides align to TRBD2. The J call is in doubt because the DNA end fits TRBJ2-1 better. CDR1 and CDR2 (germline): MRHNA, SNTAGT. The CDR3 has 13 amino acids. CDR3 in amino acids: CASSGEGGVEQFF. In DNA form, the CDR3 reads TGTGCCAGCAGTGGTGAGGGAGGGGTTGAGCAGTTCTTC.